This TCR beta chain emerged from a study of T cells in localized non-small cell lung cancer. Study-wide findings and caveats: Heterogeneity within the tumor remains possible, as just one region underwent sequencing. Adjacent lung tissue had a median approximately 57 of the top 100 clones found in the tumor. Longer overall survival associated with higher blood T cell density; shorter survival with higher adjacent-lung clonality. Compared with tumor, uninvolved adjacent lung displayed greater T cell clonality, ranking highest overall.

In regard to this clone: Its target is not known.

Profiling relied on immunoSEQ multiplex PCR, and the TCRdb table lists in-frame clones only, not all of them. The profile covers about 2,400 clones, with more than 20% appearing a single time and approximately 19% taken by the ten largest. Trimming cost V 1 base and J 5 bases, with 8 bases left between them. Germline V gives CDR1 GTSNPN, CDR2 SVGIG (reference sequence). The CDR3 is 12 residues long. The clonotype was recovered from a female donor with stage II lung adenocarcinoma. The chain combines TRBV30 with TRBJ1-2; D remains ambiguous. Sequenced here: normal lung tissue next to the tumor, sampled before any cancer treatment. The CDR3 loop reads CAWSDSKYGYTF. CDR3 DNA: TGTGCCTGGAGTGATTCGAAATATGGCTACACCTTC.